The T cell receptor (beta chain) described here comes from a study of technical replicates of blood from a handful of donors. The CDR3 consists of 11 residues. Germline CDR1 is DFQATT and CDR2 is SNEGSKA (reference sequence). Trimming took 3 bases from V and 3 from J, leaving 6 bases between them. Generated by immunoSEQ multiplex PCR, the TCRdb table keeps only in-frame clones and is missing some. The sample includes 54,000 or so clones, 94% of them seen just once. The sequenced material came from T cells isolated from PBMCs. The chain uses TRBV20-1 and TRBJ2-7; TRBD2 is a possible D gene (5 bases). This TCR derives from a human donor in good health. The CDR3 DNA is TGCAGTGCTAGCGGGAACTACGAGCAGTACTTC. Its protein is CSASGNYEQYF.